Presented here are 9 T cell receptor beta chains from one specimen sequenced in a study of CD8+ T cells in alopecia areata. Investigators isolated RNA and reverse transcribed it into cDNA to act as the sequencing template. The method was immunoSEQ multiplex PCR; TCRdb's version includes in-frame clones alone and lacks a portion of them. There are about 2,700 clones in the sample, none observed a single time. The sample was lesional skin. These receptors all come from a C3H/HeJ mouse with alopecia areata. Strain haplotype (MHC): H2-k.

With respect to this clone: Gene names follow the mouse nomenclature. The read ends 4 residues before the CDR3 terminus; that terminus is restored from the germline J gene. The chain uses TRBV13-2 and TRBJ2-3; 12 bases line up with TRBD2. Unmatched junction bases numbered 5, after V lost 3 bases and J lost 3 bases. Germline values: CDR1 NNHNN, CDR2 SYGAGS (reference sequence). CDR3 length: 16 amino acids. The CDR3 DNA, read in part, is TGTGCCAGCGGTGTGACTGGGGGGGCGAGAGCAGAA. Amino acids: CASGVTGGARAE. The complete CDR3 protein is CASGVTGGARAETLYF.

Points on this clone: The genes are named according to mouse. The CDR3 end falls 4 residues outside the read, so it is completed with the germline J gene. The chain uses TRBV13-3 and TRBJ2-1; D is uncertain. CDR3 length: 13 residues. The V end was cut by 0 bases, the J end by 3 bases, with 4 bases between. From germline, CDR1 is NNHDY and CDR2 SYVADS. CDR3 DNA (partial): TGTGCCAGCAGTGATGCCATCTATGCT. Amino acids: CASSDAIYA. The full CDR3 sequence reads CASSDAIYAEQFF.

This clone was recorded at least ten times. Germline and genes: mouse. The DNA read from the CDR3 is TGTGCCTGGAGTCTAGGAGGGACAGGGTACTCC. This gives the protein CAWSLGGTGYS. The entire CDR3 protein is CAWSLGGTGYSDYTF. The chain joins TRBV31 to TRBJ1-2; the match to TRBD1 covers 9 bases. The read halts 4 residues ahead of the CDR3 end, with the missing end drawn from the germline J gene. Germline V gene data show CDR1 as GKSSPN and CDR2 as SITVG. V was clipped by 0 bases and J by 3 bases; unmatched bases: 5. There are 15 residues in the CDR3.

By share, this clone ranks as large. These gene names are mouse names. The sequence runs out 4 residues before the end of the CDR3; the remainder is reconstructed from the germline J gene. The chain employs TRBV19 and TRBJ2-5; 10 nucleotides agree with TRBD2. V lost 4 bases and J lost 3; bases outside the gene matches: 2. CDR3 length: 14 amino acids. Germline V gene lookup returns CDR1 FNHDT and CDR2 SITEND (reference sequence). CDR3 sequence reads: CASSHWGGQDTQYF. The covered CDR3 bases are TGTGCCAGCAGTCACTGGGGGGGGCAAGAC.

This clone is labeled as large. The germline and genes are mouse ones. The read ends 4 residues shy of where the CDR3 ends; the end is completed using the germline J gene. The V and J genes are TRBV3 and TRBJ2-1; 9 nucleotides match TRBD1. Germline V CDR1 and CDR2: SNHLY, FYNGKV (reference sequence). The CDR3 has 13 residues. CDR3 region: CASSYRGLAEQFF. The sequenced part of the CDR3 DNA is TGTGCCAGCAGCTACAGGGGGCTGGCT.

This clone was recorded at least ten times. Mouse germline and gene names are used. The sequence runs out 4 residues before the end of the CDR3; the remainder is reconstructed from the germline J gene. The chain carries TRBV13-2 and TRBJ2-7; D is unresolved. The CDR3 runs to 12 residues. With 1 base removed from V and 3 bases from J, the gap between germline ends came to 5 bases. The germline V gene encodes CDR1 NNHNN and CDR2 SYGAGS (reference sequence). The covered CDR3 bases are TGTGCCAGCGGTGATCCCAGCTAT. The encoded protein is CASGDPSY. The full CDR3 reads CASGDPSYEQYF.

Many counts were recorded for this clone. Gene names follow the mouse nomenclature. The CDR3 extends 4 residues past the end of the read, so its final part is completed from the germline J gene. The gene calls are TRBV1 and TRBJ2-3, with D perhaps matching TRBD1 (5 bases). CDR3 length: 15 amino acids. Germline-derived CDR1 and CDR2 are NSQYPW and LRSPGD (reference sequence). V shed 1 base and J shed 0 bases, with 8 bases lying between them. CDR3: CTCSAARASAETLYF. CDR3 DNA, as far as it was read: TGCACCTGCAGTGCAGCCAGGGCTAGTGCAGAA.

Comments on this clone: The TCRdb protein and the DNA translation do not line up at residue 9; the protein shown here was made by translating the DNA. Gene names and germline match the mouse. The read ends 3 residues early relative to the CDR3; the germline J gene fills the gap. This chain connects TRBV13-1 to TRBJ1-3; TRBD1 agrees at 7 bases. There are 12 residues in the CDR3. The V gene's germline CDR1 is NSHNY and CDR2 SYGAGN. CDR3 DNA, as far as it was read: TGTGCCAGCAGTGATGGGCAGGGGGCG. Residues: CASSDGQGA. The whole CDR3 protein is CASSDGQGALYF.

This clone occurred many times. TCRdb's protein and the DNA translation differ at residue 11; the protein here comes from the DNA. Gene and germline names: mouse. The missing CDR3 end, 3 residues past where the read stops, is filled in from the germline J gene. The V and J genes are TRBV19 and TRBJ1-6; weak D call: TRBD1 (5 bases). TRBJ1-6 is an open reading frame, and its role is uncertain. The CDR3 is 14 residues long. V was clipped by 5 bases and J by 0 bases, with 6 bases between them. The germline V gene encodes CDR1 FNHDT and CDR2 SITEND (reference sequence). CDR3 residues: CASRTDSYNSPLYF. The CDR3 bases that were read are TGTGCCAGCAGGACAGATTCCTATAATTCGCCC.